These 29 T cell receptor beta chains were sequenced from one sample in a study of a mutant IDH1 vaccine in newly diagnosed glioma. The time point was: week 11, during vaccination. A 20-mer mutant IDH1 peptide at 300 ug was injected subcutaneously with topical imiquimod. These receptors' antigens are unknown. The method was immunoSEQ multiplex PCR; TCRdb's version includes in-frame clones alone and lacks a portion of them. The data show about 110,000 clones, 75% to 90% seen once. The material sequenced was PBMCs, taken from a glioma patient whose treatment included an IDH1 peptide vaccine. The receptor set was obtained from a woman in her 50s with glioma.

This clone was seen more than once but under ten times. The chain combines TRBV30 with TRBJ2-5; D is undetermined. This CDR3 spans 13 amino acids. Trimming pared 3 bases from V and 7 bases from J, leaving 15 bases between. Germline CDR1 GTSNPN, CDR2 SVGIG (reference sequence). The CDR3 reads CAWSPAAAGTQYF. The CDR3 region has the DNA TGTGCCTGGAGCCCGGCCGCGGCAGGGACCCAGTACTTC.

The chain recombines TRBV19 with TRBJ2-5, with D unresolved. The DNA end is more similar to TRBJ2-7, so the J call may be wrong. The CDR3 is 13 residues long. Germline CDR1 reads LNHDA; CDR2 reads SQIVND (reference sequence). The CDR3 reads CASSIAGAYEQYF. The CDR3 DNA reads TGTGCCAGTAGTATAGCCGGTGCCTACGAGCAGTACTTC.

The rearrangement uses TRBV11-3 and TRBJ2-3; TRBD2 matches 12 bases. The CDR3 has 17 residues. Germline CDR1 reads SGHNT; CDR2 reads YENEEA. Unmatched junction bases numbered 12, after V lost 5 bases and J lost 6 bases. The CDR3 nucleotides read TGTGCCAGCAGCAAAGTGGCTAGCGGGAGGGCCCTGGATACGCAGTATTTT. Residues: CASSKVASGRALDTQYF.

DNA for the CDR3: TGTGCCAGCAGTTTCGGGGGGAAAATGAACACTGAAGCTTTCTTT. Its protein is CASSFGGKMNTEAFF. V gene TRBV28 combines with J gene TRBJ1-1, with a possible D match to TRBD1 (5 bases). The CDR3 covers 15 residues. Germline V gene data show CDR1 as MDHEN and CDR2 as SYDVKM. Trimming cost V 3 bases and J 0 bases, with 11 bases left between them.

This rearrangement joins TRBV29-1 to TRBJ2-1; 8 bases line up with TRBD2. Trimming at V came to 1 base and at J to 7 bases, leaving 3 bases not matched to a gene. Germline lookup yields CDR1 SQVTM and CDR2 ANQGSEA. CDR3 length equals 13 residues. CDR3: CSVEAGGTNEQFF. The CDR3 region has the DNA TGCAGCGTTGAAGCGGGAGGGACAAATGAGCAGTTCTTC.

This rearrangement joins TRBV11-1 to TRBJ2-4, with 8 bases aligning to TRBD1. The V and J ends lost 1 base and 0 bases, in that order; junction bases with no gene match: 5. The CDR3 covers 17 residues. Germline assignment: CDR1 SGHAT and CDR2 FQDESV (reference sequence). The CDR3 DNA follows: TGTGCCAGCAGCTTAGGGCAGGGGGCGACAGCCAAAAACATTCAGTACTTC. Its translation: CASSLGQGATAKNIQYF.

The rearrangement joins TRBV6-6 to TRBJ2-7; 9 positions match TRBD1. J was trimmed by 1 base and V by 6 bases; bases with no gene match: 4. Germline-derived CDR1 and CDR2 are MNHNY and SVGAGI (reference sequence). The CDR3 consists of 14 residues. The CDR3 bases are TGTGCCAGCAGCTCGGGACAGGGTTCCTACGAGCAGTACTTC. This encodes CASSSGQGSYEQYF.

The chain is built from TRBV6-5 and TRBJ1-3; D is unclear. CDR3 length equals 14 residues. Per the germline V gene, CDR1 is MNHEY and CDR2 is SVGAGI. V lost 4 bases, J lost 4 bases, and 11 bases lay in between. CDR3 sequence reads: CASSSLSSGNTIYF. CDR3 DNA sequence: TGTGCCAGCAGTTCCTTAAGTAGCGGAAACACCATATATTTT.

The chain carries TRBV4-2 and TRBJ2-3; 9 bases align to TRBD2. Germline lookup yields CDR1 LGHNA and CDR2 YNFKEQ. The CDR3 contains 16 residues. V was pared by 2 bases and J by 2 bases, with 5 bases of the junction left unmatched. The CDR3 sequence: CASSQSGLADTDTQYF. For the CDR3, the DNA is TGTGCCAGCAGCCAATCGGGACTAGCAGACACAGATACGCAGTATTTT.

The V gene is TRBV14, the J gene TRBJ2-3; a weak D match, TRBD1 (6 bases). V lost 1 base and J lost 0, with 17 bases in between. The CDR3 totals 18 residues. CDR1 is SGHDN and CDR2 is FVKESK in the germline V gene. As DNA, the CDR3 is TGTGCCAGCAGCCAAGTAGGATGGGGACACGCTAGCACAGATACGCAGTATTTT. It translates to CASSQVGWGHASTDTQYF.

This clone was counted only a few times. The chain has TRBV6-5 and TRBJ1-5; tentative D call: TRBD1 (5 bases). The CDR3 loop spans 13 amino acids. Deletions cut 4 bases from V and 5 bases from J, with 9 bases between. From germline, CDR1 is MNHEY and CDR2 SVGAGI. CDR3 sequence: CASSSGPHQPQHF. CDR3 bases: TGTGCCAGCAGTTCGGGGCCACATCAGCCCCAGCATTTT.

The rearrangement links TRBV5-1 to TRBJ1-6; 8 bases match TRBD1. Germline values: CDR1 SGHRS, CDR2 YFSETQ. The CDR3 sequence is 13 residues long. V shed 6 bases, J shed 10 bases, and the junction held 6 bases outside the gene matches. The CDR3 loop reads CASTRQGRSPLHF. The CDR3 DNA is TGCGCCAGCACCCGACAGGGGCGGTCACCCCTCCACTTT.

CDR3: CASSSTGGLTSGNTIYF. CDR3 DNA: TGTGCCAGCAGCTCCACAGGGGGTTTAACCTCTGGAAACACCATATATTTT. The chain has TRBV7-9 and TRBJ1-3, with 8 bases fitting TRBD1. Germline-derived CDR1 and CDR2 are SEHNR and FQNEAQ (reference sequence). Germline trimming cut 4 bases from V and 0 bases from J; bases unmatched to any gene: 8. This CDR3 has 17 amino acids.

J is TRBJ2-7 and V is TRBV28, with a tentative D call TRBD2 (5 bases). V shed 8 bases and J shed 4 bases, with 15 bases lying between them. Per germline, CDR1 MDHEN and CDR2 SYDVKM. The CDR3 has 13 amino acids. The DNA for the CDR3 is TGTGCCAGCCATTTAGCGAGAGGGTACGAGCAGTACTTC. As protein: CASHLARGYEQYF.

J is TRBJ2-5 and V is TRBV7-2; the D is unclear. Trimming removed 5 bases at V and 4 bases at J, with 17 bases between. The CDR3 totals 15 residues. The germline V gene encodes CDR1 SGHTA and CDR2 FQGNSA. In DNA form, the CDR3 reads TGTGCCAGCAGCCTGGGGATGGGAAGGCTAGAGACCCAGTACTTC. As protein: CASSLGMGRLETQYF.

The rearrangement links TRBV11-2 to TRBJ2-7; 10 bases line up with TRBD1. CDR3 size: 15 residues. Germline V lookup: CDR1 SGHAT, CDR2 FQNNGV. The V and J ends lost 4 bases and 4 bases, in that order; junction bases with no gene match: 7. Here the CDR3 reads CASSSIRDRGYEQYF. The CDR3 DNA sequence: TGTGCCAGCAGCTCCATCCGGGACAGGGGATACGAGCAGTACTTC. Variable domain in full (rest from reference TRBV11-2 and TRBJ2-7): EAGVAQSPRYKIIEKRQSVAFWCNPISGHATLYWYQQILGQGPKLLIQFQNNGVVDDSQLPKDRFSAERLKGVDSTLKIQPAKLEDSAVYLCASSSIRDRGYEQYFGPGTRLTVT.

The CDR3 spells CASSFGAGNNQPQHF. The CDR3 nucleotides read TGTGCCAGTAGTTTTGGCGCAGGGAACAATCAGCCCCAGCATTTT. This chain connects TRBV19 to TRBJ1-5, with a possible D match to TRBD1 (5 bases). The ends were cut back, 5 bases at V and 3 bases at J, with 14 bases in the middle. The CDR3 length is 15 residues. The germline gives CDR1 LNHDA, CDR2 SQIVND (reference sequence). Full variable domain (remainder filled in from reference TRBV19 and TRBJ1-5): DGGITQSPKYLFRKEGQNVTLSCEQNLNHDAMYWYRQDPGQGLRLIYYSQIVNDFQKGDIAEGYSVSREKKESFPLTVTSAQKNPTAFYLCASSFGAGNNQPQHFGDGTRLSIL.

This rearrangement joins TRBV6-5 to TRBJ2-2, with 8 bases lining up with TRBD1. The V gene's germline CDR1 is MNHEY and CDR2 SVGAGI. CDR3 length equals 13 residues. Trimming at V came to 4 bases and at J to 7 bases, leaving 2 bases not matched to a gene. Written as DNA, the CDR3 is TGTGCCAGCAGTTCAGGGGGCTACGGGGAGCTGTTTTTT. Its translation is CASSSGGYGELFF.

The DNA for the CDR3 is TGTGCCAGCAGTGAAGGGCAGTTTAGAAGGCGATGGGCCAAAAACATTCAGTACTTC. It specifies CASSEGQFRRRWAKNIQYF. This chain uses TRBV6-1 with TRBJ2-4; D ambiguous. V lost 1 base, J lost 1 base, and 20 bases lay in between. Germline assignment: CDR1 MNHNS and CDR2 SASEGT. The CDR3 is made up of 19 amino acids.

This chain connects TRBV30 to TRBJ2-7; tentative D call: TRBD1 (6 bases). Trimming cost V 3 bases and J 6 bases, with 15 bases left between them. The CDR3 covers 13 residues. Germline V gene data show CDR1 as GTSNPN and CDR2 as SVGIG (reference sequence). The CDR3 protein is CAWRSLGAIEQYF. In DNA form, the CDR3 reads TGTGCCTGGAGGTCCTTGGGGGCGATCGAGCAGTACTTC.

The chain joins TRBV5-1 to TRBJ2-7; 11 bases fit TRBD2. The CDR3 runs to 15 residues. The germline V gene encodes CDR1 SGHRS and CDR2 YFSETQ. The ends lost 1 base at V and 3 bases at J; junction bases unmatched: 3. This CDR3 reads CASSLTSGSVYEQYF. CDR3 sequence (DNA): TGCGCCAGCAGCTTGACTAGCGGGAGTGTCTACGAGCAGTACTTC.

This clone has more than one count but fewer than ten. The V call is TRBV19, the J call TRBJ1-2; no reliable D call. The CDR3 spans 15 residues. Germline V gives CDR1 LNHDA, CDR2 SQIVND (reference sequence). V dropped 5 bases and J dropped 0 bases, with 13 bases sitting between them. The CDR3 reads CASSQKAGSNYGYTF. In DNA form, the CDR3 reads TGTGCCAGTAGTCAAAAGGCTGGATCTAACTATGGCTACACCTTC.

V and J are TRBV19 and TRBJ1-6; no definite D call. The V end was cut by 1 base, the J end by 9 bases, with 19 bases between. Germline V gene sequence: CDR1 LNHDA, CDR2 SQIVND (reference sequence). The CDR3 runs to 17 residues. The CDR3 DNA follows: TGTGCCAGTAGTATAGGAAGCAAAGGATCACTCAGTTCACCCCTCCACTTT. This codes for CASSIGSKGSLSSPLHF.

This rearrangement joins TRBV5-6 to TRBJ2-2; D is tentatively TRBD1 or TRBD2 (5 bases each). The CDR3 is 16 residues long. V lost 6 bases, J lost 1 base, and 16 bases lay in between. The germline V gene has CDR1 SGHDT and CDR2 YYEEEE. The CDR3 spells CASTPRWGKNTGELFF. The CDR3 nucleotides are TGTGCCAGCACCCCGAGATGGGGGAAGAACACCGGGGAGCTGTTTTTT.

As regards this clone: The sample has other DNA sequences that encode this CDR3 too. The rearrangement uses TRBV6-5 and TRBJ2-7; D is uncertain. The CDR3 sequence is 11 residues long. CDR1 and CDR2 from the germline V gene are MNHEY and SVGAGI. The V end was cut by 8 bases, the J end by 0 bases, with 5 bases between. The CDR3 bases are TGTGCCAGCCGAGACTCCTACGAGCAGTACTTC. Its protein product is CASRDSYEQYF.

V gene TRBV28 combines with J gene TRBJ2-3; D gene ambiguous. This CDR3 has 14 residues. Germline lookup yields CDR1 MDHEN and CDR2 SYDVKM. Trimming took off 3 bases at V and 5 bases at J, with 12 bases between the two ends. Here the CDR3 reads CASSLTETRDTQYF. CDR3 in DNA: TGTGCCAGCAGTTTGACCGAGACGAGAGATACGCAGTATTTT.

The chain links TRBV6-5 to TRBJ2-7; D is uncertain. This CDR3 has 14 residues. Germline V gives CDR1 MNHEY, CDR2 SVGAGI. V was cut by 0 bases and J by 2 bases, with 8 bases left in between. The CDR3 region is CASSYSQEAYEQYF. The CDR3 region has the DNA TGTGCCAGCAGTTACTCTCAAGAAGCCTACGAGCAGTACTTC.

The V gene is TRBV30, the J gene TRBJ2-5; D unclear. Germline-derived CDR1 and CDR2 are GTSNPN and SVGIG (reference sequence). The CDR3 length is 11 residues. Trimming left V 1 base short and J 7 bases short, with 7 bases between. CDR3: CAWSAGGTQYF. The CDR3, as DNA: TGTGCCTGGAGTGCCGGCGGGACCCAGTACTTC.

This CDR3 reads CASSPSAPLNTEAFF. For the CDR3, the DNA is TGTGCCAGCAGCCCCTCTGCACCTTTGAACACTGAAGCTTTCTTT. This chain links TRBV11-2 with TRBJ1-1; no firm D call. V shed 5 bases and J shed 0 bases, with 13 bases lying between them. The CDR3 has 15 amino acids. Germline V lookup: CDR1 SGHAT, CDR2 FQNNGV.